A selection of T cell receptor beta chains follows, all from one sample in a study of blood T cell repertoires in COVID-19. The assay was immunoSEQ multiplex PCR, and TCRdb's table has in-frame clones only and misses some. The sample contains around 200,000 clones, more than 70% of which appear only once. The specimen was PBMCs or T cells enriched from blood (not recorded which). The receptors come from a man aged 35-49 years with acute COVID-19. The CDR3 runs from the conserved cysteine through the conserved F or W. D genes are given only for firm matches. The size of a clone is reported for some rows only, either as once, few or many, or as a class for expanded clones.

V gene	D gene	clone size	J gene	CDR3 DNA	CDR3 protein
TRBV19	TRBD2	.	TRBJ2-1	TGTGCCAGTAGTCCCTCACCTTCTAGCGGAACATACAATGAGCAGTTCTTC	CASSPSPSSGTYNEQFF
TRBV6-5	TRBD2	.	TRBJ2-3	TGTGCCAGCAGTTCGACGGGAGGGACAGATACGCAGTATTTT	CASSSTGGTDTQYF
TRBV19	.	.	TRBJ1-5	TGTGCCAGTAGTTCCTCCCCGTATCAGCCCCAGCATTTT	CASSSSPYQPQHF
TRBV7-2	.	few	TRBJ2-7	TGTGCCAGCAGGCCTTCCGGGACACTTCGACTCTCAACCTACGAGCAGTACTTC	CASRPSGTLRLSTYEQYF
TRBV5-5	TRBD2	.	TRBJ2-1	TGTGCCAGCAGCTCACTAGCGGGGAATGAGCAGTTCTTC	CASSSLAGNEQFF
TRBV2	.	.	TRBJ2-1	TGTGCCAGCAGTGAATGGGGACATAACAATGAGCAGTTCTTC	CASSEWGHNNEQFF
TRBV6-5	TRBD1	.	TRBJ2-7	TGTGCCAGCAGTTACTCGAACAGGGGAAACTACGAGCAGTACTTC	CASSYSNRGNYEQYF
TRBV5-6	.	.	TRBJ2-5	TGTGCCAGCAGCCCAGCAGGTAAAACGGAGACCCAGTACTTC	CASSPAGKTETQYF
TRBV5-1	.	few	TRBJ2-1	TGCGCCAGCAGCTATTCCGACATGTACAATGAGCAGTTCTTC	CASSYSDMYNEQFF
TRBV12-3/TRBV12-4	TRBD1	.	TRBJ1-2	TGTGCCAGCAGTTTACGGACAGGTGAAAGCTACACCTTC	CASSLRTGESYTF
TRBV5-1	TRBD1	.	TRBJ2-3	TGCGCCAGCAGCTTAAAGGGGGCAGGGGATACGCAGTATTTT	CASSLKGAGDTQYF
TRBV5-6	TRBD2	.	TRBJ2-4	TGTGCCAGCAGCTTGGGAGGGGTAGCGGGAGGGTTTTCCAAAAACATTCAGTACTTC	CASSLGGVAGGFSKNIQYF
TRBV5-1	TRBD2	.	TRBJ2-2	TGCGCCAGCAGCTTGTCGGGACTAGCAGAGACCGGGGAGCTGTTTTTT	CASSLSGLAETGELFF
TRBV19	TRBD2	.	TRBJ2-5	TGTGCCAGTAGTATCGGGGGGGGAGTCCAGTACTTC	CASSIGGGVQYF
TRBV19	.	few	TRBJ2-5	TGTGCCAGTAGTGATCGGGCGGGGACCCAAGAGACCCAGTACTTC	CASSDRAGTQETQYF
TRBV10-3	TRBD1	.	TRBJ1-1	TGTGCCACGAAGGGACAGGGGTTGAACACTGAAGCTTTCTTT	CATKGQGLNTEAFF
TRBV3-1/TRBV3-2	TRBD1	.	TRBJ1-5	TGTGCCAGCAGCCCCGGGACAGGGGGATTACAGCCCCAGCATTTT	CASSPGTGGLQPQHF